This T cell receptor (beta chain) was found in a study of identical twins. TCRdb recomputed calls from the 5' RACE reads with MiXCR, one row per CDR3 protein. Of some 560,000 distinct CDR3 sequences listed, over 8.5% were seen once; the top ten hold roughly 3.2%. This clonotype was seen repeatedly, ten times or more. The CDR3 has 17 amino acids. V gave up 1 base and J gave up 0 bases, with 14 bases separating them. Germline V gene data show CDR1 as SGHAT and CDR2 as FQNNGV. These data were likewise used in another study, on yellow fever vaccine responses in identical twins.

V usage is TRBV11-2 and J usage is TRBJ2-3, with TRBD2 as a possible D gene (6 bases). The origin of this receptor is a woman under 30 in good health. Sequencing used PBMCs. CDR3 region: CASSLGSGATSTDTQYF. For the CDR3, the DNA is TGTGCCAGCAGCTTAGGTAGCGGAGCTACTAGCACAGATACGCAGTATTTT.